Reported below is one TCR beta chain. Its cognate antigen is unknown. This record belongs to a study of vaccination effects on CD4 cells after COVID-19. Study summary: Pre-vaccine samples were drawn 16 days and one week before the first dose.

TCRdb's table, derived via immunoSEQ multiplex PCR, lists solely in-frame clones and lacks some. The data show about 33,000 clones, around 73% seen once. Germline CDR1 reads SGHTA; CDR2 reads FQGTGA. The trim removed 8 bases at V and 0 bases at J, leaving 5 bases unmatched. This CDR3 is 14 amino acids long. Expansion with viral peptide pools was applied to antigen-specific CD4+ T cells by the ViraFEST assay prior to sequencing. With roughly 10 days of culture completed, CD4+ T cells were isolated. This person's SARS-CoV-2 infection, confirmed by PCR, occurred between March and December 2020. Each culture had half its medium swapped for IL-2 medium on days 3 and 7.

The source of this sequence is a human donor who had a prior SARS-CoV-2 infection. The specimen comprised CD4+ T cells from PBMCs cultured with HCoV-NL63 spike peptides, sampled before COVID-19 vaccination. The rearrangement links TRBV7-3 to TRBJ2-3; 7 bases are a match to TRBD2. The CDR3 is CASASGSSTDTQYF. Here the CDR3 DNA reads TGTGCCAGCGCTAGCGGATCTAGCACAGATACGCAGTATTTT. Full variable domain (missing parts from reference TRBV7-3 and TRBJ2-3): GAGVSQTPSNKVTEKGKYVELRCDPISGHTALYWYRQSLGQGPEFLIYFQGTGAADDSGLPNDRFFAVRPEGSVSTLKIQRTERGDSAVYLCASASGSSTDTQYFGPGTRLTVL.